The 18 T cell receptor beta chains given below trace back to one sample, sequenced in a study of T cells in women clearing cervical HPV infection. Sequenced by immunoSEQ multiplex PCR; TCRdb stores in-frame clones only, minus some. Reported are about 28,000 clones; the ten largest clones contain about a sixth. The specimen sequenced was blood buffy coat. All receptors come from a woman aged 18 to 75 with a cervical HPV16 infection that either progressed to CIN3+ or cleared (not recorded which).

With respect to this clone: The CDR3 end is not reached by the read, which stops 3 residues before it; the germline J gene fills it in. The rearrangement joins TRBV6-2 or TRBV6-3 to TRBJ2-1, with D possibly matching TRBD1 (6 bases). V was shortened by 5 bases and J by 1 base, with 12 bases between the two germline ends. This CDR3 is built from 15 residues. Per germline, CDR1 MNHEY and CDR2 SVGEGT. The sequenced CDR3 bases are TGTGCCAGCAGTATGTCGGGACATTCCTACAATGAG. As protein: CASSMSGHSYNE. From start to end, the CDR3 is CASSMSGHSYNEQFF.

Concerning this clone: The CDR3 is cut off 3 residues early in the read; its end comes from the germline J gene. The chain links TRBV7-2 to TRBJ2-3; no definite D call. CDR1 is SGHTA and CDR2 is FQGNSA in the germline V gene. The CDR3 covers 13 residues. CDR3 DNA (partial): TGTGCCAGCAGCTTTGGGCAGAAAGAGACG. This gives the protein CASSFGQKET. From start to end, the CDR3 is CASSFGQKETQYF.

As concerns this clone: The sequenced fragment ends 3 residues before the CDR3 boundary, so the rest is inferred from the germline J gene. The chain carries TRBV18 and TRBJ1-2; 8 bases match TRBD1. This CDR3 region has 15 residues. CDR1 and CDR2 from the germline V gene are KGHSH and LQKENI. The chain's CDR3 is CASSPRSGGYNDYTF. Incomplete CDR3 DNA: TGTGCCAGCTCACCAAGGTCAGGGGGCTACAATGAC.

On this clone: The read gets to within 3 residues of the CDR3 end, and the germline J gene fills in the rest. The chain couples TRBV7-8 to TRBJ2-3; 8 bases are shared with TRBD1. The CDR3 contains 17 residues. CDR1 is SGHVS, CDR2 FQNEAQ, per germline. CDR3 bases read: TGTGCCAGCAGCTTAGCAGGACAGGGTTATAGCAATCAGCCG. This translates into CASSLAGQGYSNQP. The full CDR3 protein reads CASSLAGQGYSNQPQYF.

Worth noting for this clone: The CDR3 end falls 3 residues outside the read, so it is completed with the germline J gene. This chain uses TRBV6-1 with TRBJ1-5; no clear D. Deletions cut 3 bases from V and 1 base from J, with 4 bases between. The CDR3 contains 13 residues. CDR1 and CDR2 (germline): MNHNS, SASEGT. CDR3 DNA, as far as it was read: TGTGCCAGCAGTGACAGGAGCAATCAGCCC. Translated, it gives CASSDRSNQP. In full, the CDR3 is CASSDRSNQPQHF.

As to this clone: An end of the junction does not agree with germline; a read error may underlie this. The read comes to an end 3 residues before the CDR3 does, leaving the germline J gene to fill in the end. The rearrangement joins TRBV7-2 to TRBJ1-3; no clear D gene. Germline V gene data show CDR1 as SGHTA and CDR2 as FQGNSA. This CDR3 has 13 amino acids. The CDR3 is CASSLGTGNTIYF. The covered CDR3 bases are TGTGCCAGCAGCTTAGGGACTGGAAACACT.

Concerning this clone itself: The read gets to within 3 residues of the CDR3 end, and the germline J gene fills in the rest. The gene calls are TRBV5-4 and TRBJ2-1, with D possibly being TRBD2 (5 bases). CDR3 length equals 15 residues. Trimming removed 0 bases from V and 5 bases from J, with 12 bases in between. Germline V gene lookup returns CDR1 SGHNT and CDR2 YYREEE (reference sequence). CDR3 bases read: TGTGCCAGCAGCTTGGCAGCTAGCATTAACAATGAG. It is translated as CASSLAASINNE. The whole CDR3 sequence reads CASSLAASINNEQFF.

Worth noting for this clone: The read gets to within 3 residues of the CDR3 end, and the germline J gene fills in the rest. The chain carries TRBV5-6 and TRBJ2-5; no definite D call. This CDR3 contains 13 residues. The V end was cut by 4 bases, the J end by 2 bases, with 9 bases between. CDR1 and CDR2 (germline): SGHDT, YYEEEE. CDR3 loop: CASSRLGQETQYF. The sequenced part of the CDR3 DNA is TGTGCCAGCAGCCGTTTAGGGCAAGAGACC.

A remark on this clone: The read terminates 3 residues before the CDR3 end, so the remaining end is supplied by the germline J gene. The chain has TRBV13 and TRBJ2-3, with D perhaps matching TRBD1 or TRBD2 (5 bases each). There are 13 residues in the CDR3. The V gene's germline CDR1 is PRHDT and CDR2 FYEKMQ (reference sequence). V lost 5 bases and J lost 7, with 13 bases in between. The covered CDR3 bases are TGTGCCAGCAGCGGAGAGGGGCAGAATACG. This gives the protein CASSGEGQNT. The CDR3 in full is CASSGEGQNTQYF. Using reference TRBV13 and TRBJ2-3 for the parts outside the CDR3, the full variable domain is AAGVIQSPRHLIKEKRETATLKCYPIPRHDTVYWYQQGPGQDPQFLISFYEKMQSDKGSIPDRFSAQQFSDYHSELNMSSLELGDSALYFCASSGEGQNTQYFGPGTRLTVL.

CDR3 sequence: CASSDSYGGVHGYTF. The CDR3 bases that were read are TGTGCCAGCAGTGACTCGTACGGGGGAGTCCATGGC. The chain couples TRBV6-4 to TRBJ1-2; tentative D call: TRBD1 (5 bases). From the germline J gene comes the end of the CDR3, since the read stops 3 residues before it. The CDR3 runs 15 residues. Germline V gene lookup returns CDR1 MRHNA and CDR2 SNTAGT. Between the trimmed V and J ends, which lost 0 bases and 6 bases, there was a span of 14 bases.

The CDR3 region is CSASQNQGNGYTF. Incomplete CDR3 DNA: TGCAGTGCTTCCCAAAACCAGGGGAATGGC. V gene TRBV20-1 combines with J gene TRBJ1-2; D perhaps matches TRBD1 (6 bases). The read halts 3 residues ahead of the CDR3 end, with the missing end drawn from the germline J gene. V lost 5 bases and J lost 6, with 16 bases in between. The CDR3 sequence is 13 residues long. Germline V gives CDR1 DFQATT, CDR2 SNEGSKA (reference sequence).

Comments on this clone: The DNA ends 3 residues before the CDR3 does, and the rest of the CDR3 is filled in from the germline J gene. The chain joins TRBV20-1 to TRBJ1-5, with D uncertain. Trimming removed 6 bases at V and 0 bases at J, with 9 bases between. CDR1 and CDR2 from the germline V gene are DFQATT and SNEGSKA (reference sequence). The CDR3 is made up of 13 amino acids. The CDR3 here is CSAATDSNQPQHF. CDR3 DNA (partial): TGCAGTGCCGCGACTGATAGCAATCAGCCC.

A note on this clone: Sequencing ends 3 residues short of the CDR3 end; the germline J gene provides the rest. The chain carries TRBV7-8 and TRBJ2-3; D is possibly TRBD1 (6 bases). The CDR3 contains 13 residues. Germline values: CDR1 SGHVS, CDR2 FQNEAQ. CDR3 protein: CASSSDRQETQYF. CDR3 bases read: TGTGCCAGCAGCTCGGACAGACAAGAGACG.

As to this clone: From the germline J gene comes the end of the CDR3, since the read stops 3 residues before it. The chain uses TRBV12-3 or TRBV12-4 and TRBJ1-2; 7 bases line up with TRBD1. Unmatched junction bases numbered 11, after V lost 6 bases and J lost 4 bases. The CDR3 is made up of 15 amino acids. The CDR3 DNA, read in part, is TGTGCCAGCAGACCCGGACAGGAGGAGTCCTATGGC. This sequence encodes CASRPGQEESYG. The entire CDR3 protein is CASRPGQEESYGYTF.

A note on this clone: Read data end 3 residues before the CDR3 end; the end is taken from the germline J gene. J is TRBJ1-1 and V is TRBV29-1, with 8 bases identical to TRBD1. Trimming took 8 bases from V and 6 from J; bases not matched to a gene: 17. The germline CDR1 and CDR2 sequences are SQVTM and ANQGSEA. This CDR3 is 15 amino acids long. The CDR3 protein is CSSGGETGTGSEAFF. The covered CDR3 bases are TGCAGCTCGGGGGGAGAAACCGGGACAGGCTCTGAA.

With respect to this clone: The CDR3 extends 3 residues past the end of the read, so its final part is completed from the germline J gene. This rearrangement joins TRBV7-9 to TRBJ1-2; D gene ambiguous. Trimming pared 0 bases from V and 3 bases from J, leaving 11 bases between. Germline V gene lookup returns CDR1 SEHNR and CDR2 FQNEAQ (reference sequence). The CDR3 is 15 residues long. The sequenced CDR3 bases are TGTGCCAGCAGCTTAGCCCCAAGACAAGACTATGGC. This encodes CASSLAPRQDYG. The whole CDR3 is CASSLAPRQDYGYTF. Complete variable domain (other parts from reference TRBV7-9 and TRBJ1-2): DTGVSQNPRHKITKRGQNVTFRCDPISEHNRLYWYRQTLGQGPEFLTYFQNEAQLEKSRLLSDRFSAERPKGSFSTLEIQRTEQGDSAMYLCASSLAPRQDYGYTFGSGTRLTVV.

Concerning this clone itself: The sequenced fragment ends 3 residues before the CDR3 boundary, so the rest is inferred from the germline J gene. The chain carries TRBV14 and TRBJ2-5, with 7 bases identical to TRBD1. Per the germline V gene, CDR1 is SGHDN and CDR2 is FVKESK. V lost 3 bases and J lost 7; bases outside the gene matches: 5. The CDR3 loop spans 13 amino acids. The CDR3 is CASSQTGLSTQYF. The CDR3 DNA, read in part, is TGTGCCAGCAGCCAGACAGGGTTGTCGACC.

As concerns this clone: A junction boundary mismatches the germline segment, possibly from a read error. The missing CDR3 end, 3 residues past where the read stops, is filled in from the germline J gene. The rearrangement uses TRBV7-7 and TRBJ1-1, with D possibly matching TRBD1 (6 bases). This CDR3 has 13 residues. The germline CDR1 and CDR2 sequences are SSHAT and FNYEAQ (reference sequence). The CDR3 loop is CASSLAQGTEAFF. The CDR3 DNA, read in part, is TGTGCTAGCAGCTTAGCGCAGGGGACTGAA.